These T cell receptor beta chains were read from a single sample in a study of OX40 agonist ivuxolimab in advanced cancers. Libraries were prepared by immunoSEQ multiplex PCR; TCRdb keeps only in-frame clonotypes and omits some of them. The data show approximately 55,000 clones, around 90% seen once. The sequencing here drew on CD4+ or CD8+ T cells sorted from blood, taken in a trial of the OX40 agonist ivuxolimab. The receptors come from an adult with an advanced solid tumor such as melanoma, head and neck, liver or kidney cancer. CDR3s include the opening cysteine and the closing phenylalanine or tryptophan. The D gene is left open where the match is weak. Some rows mark clone size as missing; the rest say once, few, many or name a class of expanded clone.

>TRBD1|TRBJ2-7|TRBV10-3|-
TGTGCCATCAGGACCGGGACAGGGTTATACGAGCAGTACTTC
CAIRTGTGLYEQYF
>TRBD1|TRBJ1-1|TRBV27|-
TGTGCCAGCAGTACCTACCCCCCGACAGGGGGCACTGAAGCTTTCTTT
CASSTYPPTGGTEAFF
>-|TRBJ2-1|TRBV2|-
TGTGCCAGCAGTACTCTAAGCGGAGGTTCAAAATACAATGAGCAGTTCTTC
CASSTLSGGSKYNEQFF
>-|TRBJ1-1|TRBV30|-
TGTGCCGGCAGAGGGTCCCGGGGGGGCGAGCAGGGCCAAAACACTGAAGCTTTCTTT
CAGRGSRGGEQGQNTEAFF
>TRBD1|TRBJ1-5|TRBV19|-
TGTGCCAGTACCCTTAGGCAGGGGGTCGGCAATCAGCCCCAGCATTTT
CASTLRQGVGNQPQHF
>-|TRBJ1-2|TRBV29-1|-
TGCAGCGTTGAAGGAGGCTACGGCGGCTACACCTTC
CSVEGGYGGYTF
>TRBD2|TRBJ2-7|TRBV4-1|-
TGCGCCAGCAGCCATGCGGGAGGCGGAACCTACGAGCAGTACTTC
CASSHAGGGTYEQYF
>-|TRBJ2-7|TRBV5-1|once
TGCGCCAGCAGCTTTAAGGGGCCCCTCTACGAGCAGTACTTC
CASSFKGPLYEQYF
>-|TRBJ1-5|TRBV30|-
TGTGCCTGGAGTCCTCAGGGACGCCGGAATCAGCCCCAGCATTTT
CAWSPQGRRNQPQHF
>-|TRBJ1-2|TRBV19|-
TGTGCCAGTAGTATAGCAGGGATCAACTATGGCTACACCTTC
CASSIAGINYGYTF